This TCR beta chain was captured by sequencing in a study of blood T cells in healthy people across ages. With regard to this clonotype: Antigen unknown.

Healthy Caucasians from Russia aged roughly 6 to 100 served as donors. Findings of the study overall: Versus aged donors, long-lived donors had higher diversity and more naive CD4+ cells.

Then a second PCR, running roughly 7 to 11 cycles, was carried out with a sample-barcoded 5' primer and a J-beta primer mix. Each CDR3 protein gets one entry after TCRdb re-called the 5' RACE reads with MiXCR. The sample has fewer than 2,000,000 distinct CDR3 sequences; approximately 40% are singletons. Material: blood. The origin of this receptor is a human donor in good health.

The CDR3 DNA reads TGTGCCAGCAGCCAACTCGAGGGGGACACTGAAGCTTTCTTT. Protein sequence: CASSQLEGDTEAFF. This rearrangement joins TRBV4-2 to TRBJ1-1, with D possibly TRBD1 on 6 matching bases. CDR1 is LGHNA and CDR2 is YNFKEQ in the germline V gene. The CDR3 runs 14 residues. The V gene lost 2 bases and the J gene lost 3 bases, with 10 bases spanning the gap.